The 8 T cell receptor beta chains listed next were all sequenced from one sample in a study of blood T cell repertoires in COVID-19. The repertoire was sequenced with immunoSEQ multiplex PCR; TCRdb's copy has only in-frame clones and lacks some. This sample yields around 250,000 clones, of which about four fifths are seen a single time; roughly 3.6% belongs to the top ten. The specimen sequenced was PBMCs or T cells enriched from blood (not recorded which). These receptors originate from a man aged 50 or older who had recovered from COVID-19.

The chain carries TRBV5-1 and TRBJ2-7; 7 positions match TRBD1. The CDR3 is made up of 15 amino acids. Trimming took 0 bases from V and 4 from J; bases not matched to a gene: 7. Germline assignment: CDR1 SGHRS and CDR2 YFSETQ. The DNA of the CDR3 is TGCGCCAGCAGCTTGGTGGGGACAGCAAGGTACGAGCAGTACTTC. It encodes CASSLVGTARYEQYF.

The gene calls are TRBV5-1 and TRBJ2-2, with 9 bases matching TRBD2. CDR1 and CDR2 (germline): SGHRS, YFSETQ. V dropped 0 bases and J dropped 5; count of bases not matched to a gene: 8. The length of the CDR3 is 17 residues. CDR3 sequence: CASSLVPAGGPTGELFF. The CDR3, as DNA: TGCGCCAGCAGCTTGGTACCCGCGGGGGGGCCAACCGGGGAGCTGTTTTTT. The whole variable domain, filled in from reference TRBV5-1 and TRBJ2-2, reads KAGVTQTPRYLIKTRGQQVTLSCSPISGHRSVSWYQQTPGQGLQFLFEYFSETQRNKGNFPGRFSGRQFSNSRSEMNVSTLELGDSALYLCASSLVPAGGPTGELFFGEGSRLTVL.

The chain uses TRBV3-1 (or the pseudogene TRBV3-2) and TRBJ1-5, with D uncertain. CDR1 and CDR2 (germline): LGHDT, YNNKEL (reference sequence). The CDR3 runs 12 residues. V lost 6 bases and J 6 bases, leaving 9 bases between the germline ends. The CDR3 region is CASRSGTQPQHF. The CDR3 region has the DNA TGTGCCAGCAGGAGCGGCACTCAGCCCCAGCATTTT.

The CDR3 coding sequence is TGCGCCAGCAGCCCTGAACCGGGAGCAAAAACACCCCTCCACTTT. Translating it yields CASSPEPGAKTPLHF. This chain connects TRBV4-1 to TRBJ1-6; D is ambiguous. The CDR3 runs 15 residues. Germline V gives CDR1 MGHRA, CDR2 YSYEKL. Deletions cut 4 bases from V and 11 bases from J, with 18 bases between.

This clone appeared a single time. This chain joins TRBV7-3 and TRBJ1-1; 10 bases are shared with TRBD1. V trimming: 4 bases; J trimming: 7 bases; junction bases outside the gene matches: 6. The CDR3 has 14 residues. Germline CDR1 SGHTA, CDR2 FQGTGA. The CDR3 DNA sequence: TGTGCCAGCAGCTCAGGACAGGGGGTTAATGAAGCTTTCTTT. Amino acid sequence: CASSSGQGVNEAFF.

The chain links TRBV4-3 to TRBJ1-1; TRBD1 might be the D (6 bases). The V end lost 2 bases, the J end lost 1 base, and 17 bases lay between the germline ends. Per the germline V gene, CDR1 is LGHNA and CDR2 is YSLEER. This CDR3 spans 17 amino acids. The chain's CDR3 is CASSQSLTGHPNTEAFF. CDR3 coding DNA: TGCGCCAGCAGCCAATCCTTGACGGGACATCCGAACACTGAAGCTTTCTTT.

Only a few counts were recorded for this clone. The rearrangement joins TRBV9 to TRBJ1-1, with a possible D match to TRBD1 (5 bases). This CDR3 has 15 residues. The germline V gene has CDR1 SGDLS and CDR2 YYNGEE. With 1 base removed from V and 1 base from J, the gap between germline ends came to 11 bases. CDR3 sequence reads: CASSVSGLPNTEAFF. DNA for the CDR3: TGTGCCAGCAGCGTATCGGGACTCCCGAACACTGAAGCTTTCTTT.

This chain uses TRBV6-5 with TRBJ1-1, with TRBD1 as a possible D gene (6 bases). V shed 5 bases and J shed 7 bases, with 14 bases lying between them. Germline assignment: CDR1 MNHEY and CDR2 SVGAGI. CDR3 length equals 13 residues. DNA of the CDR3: TGTGCCAGCAGTCGTCCGGGACACCTTGAAGCTTTCTTT. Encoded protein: CASSRPGHLEAFF.